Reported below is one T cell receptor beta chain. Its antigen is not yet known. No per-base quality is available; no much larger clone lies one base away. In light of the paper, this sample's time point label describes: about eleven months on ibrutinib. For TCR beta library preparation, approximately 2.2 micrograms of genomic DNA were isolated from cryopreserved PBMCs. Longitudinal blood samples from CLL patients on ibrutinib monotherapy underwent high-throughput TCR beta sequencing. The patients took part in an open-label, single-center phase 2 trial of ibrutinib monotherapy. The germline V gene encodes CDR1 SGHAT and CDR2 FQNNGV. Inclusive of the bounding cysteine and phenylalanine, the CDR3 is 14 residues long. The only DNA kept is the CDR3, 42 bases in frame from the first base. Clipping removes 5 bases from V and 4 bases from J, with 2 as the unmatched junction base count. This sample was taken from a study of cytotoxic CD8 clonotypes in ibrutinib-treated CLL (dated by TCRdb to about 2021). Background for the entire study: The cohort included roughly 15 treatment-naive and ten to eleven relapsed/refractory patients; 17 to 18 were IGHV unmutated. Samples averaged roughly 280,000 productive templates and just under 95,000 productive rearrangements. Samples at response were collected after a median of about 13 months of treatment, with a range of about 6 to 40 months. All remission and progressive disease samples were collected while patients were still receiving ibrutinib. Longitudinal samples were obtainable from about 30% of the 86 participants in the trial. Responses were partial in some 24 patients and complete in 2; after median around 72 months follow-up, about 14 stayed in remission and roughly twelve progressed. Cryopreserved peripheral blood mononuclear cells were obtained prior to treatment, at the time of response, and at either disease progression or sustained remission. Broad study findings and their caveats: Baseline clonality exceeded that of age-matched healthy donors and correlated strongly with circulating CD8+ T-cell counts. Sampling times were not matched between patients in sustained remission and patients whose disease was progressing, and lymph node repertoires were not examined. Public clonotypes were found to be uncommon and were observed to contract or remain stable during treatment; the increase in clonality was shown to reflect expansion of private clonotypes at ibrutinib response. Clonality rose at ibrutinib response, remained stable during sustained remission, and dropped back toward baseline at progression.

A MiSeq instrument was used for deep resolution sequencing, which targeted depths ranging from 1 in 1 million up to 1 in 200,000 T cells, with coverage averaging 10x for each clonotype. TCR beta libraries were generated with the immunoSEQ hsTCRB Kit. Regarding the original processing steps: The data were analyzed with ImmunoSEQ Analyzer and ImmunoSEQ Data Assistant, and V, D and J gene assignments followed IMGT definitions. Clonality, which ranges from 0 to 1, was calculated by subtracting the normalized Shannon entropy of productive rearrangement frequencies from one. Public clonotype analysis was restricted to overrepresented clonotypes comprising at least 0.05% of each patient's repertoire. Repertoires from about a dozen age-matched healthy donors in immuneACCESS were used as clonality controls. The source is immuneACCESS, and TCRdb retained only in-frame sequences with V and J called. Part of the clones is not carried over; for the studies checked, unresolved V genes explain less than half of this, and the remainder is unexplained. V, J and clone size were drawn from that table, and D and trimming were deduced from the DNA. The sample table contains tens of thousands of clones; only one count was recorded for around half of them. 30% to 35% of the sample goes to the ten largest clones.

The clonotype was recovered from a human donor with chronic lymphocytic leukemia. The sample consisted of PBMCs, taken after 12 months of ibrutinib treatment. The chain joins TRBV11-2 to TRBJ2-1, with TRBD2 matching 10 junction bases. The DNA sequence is TGTGCCAGCAGCATTAGCGGGAGGTACAATGAGCAGTTCTTC. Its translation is CASSISGRYNEQFF. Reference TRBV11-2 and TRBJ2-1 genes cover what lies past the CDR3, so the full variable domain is EAGVAQSPRYKIIEKRQSVAFWCNPISGHATLYWYQQILGQGPKLLIQFQNNGVVDDSQLPKDRFSAERLKGVDSTLKIQPAKLEDSAVYLCASSISGRYNEQFFGPGTRLTVL.